This TCR beta chain derives from a study of blood T cells in healthy people across ages. In its sample, this clonotype was seen many times. Its antigen is unidentified. Points from the study as a whole: PBMCs that were unsorted prevented a conclusive naive versus antigen-experienced comparison.

The second PCR ran about 6 to 12 cycles with a sample-barcoded 5' primer and J-beta primers. A template-switch adaptor with 12 random nucleotides tagged each cDNA molecule. From each sample, at least 2.5 million paired-end reads containing CDR3 were obtained. From the 5' RACE reads, TCRdb called clonotypes with MiXCR, one entry per CDR3 protein. The sample carries around 1,000,000 distinct CDR3 sequences, under 40% recorded once. Germline-derived CDR1 and CDR2 are SGHVS and FNYEAQ. The ends lost 6 bases at V and 0 bases at J; junction bases unmatched: 16. The CDR3 has 20 amino acids. The V call is TRBV7-6, the J call TRBJ2-1, with 11 nucleotides matching TRBD2. This clonotype originated in a man aged 18-30 years in good health. The sequenced material came from blood. The CDR3: CASSNTLGLAGGSSYNEQFF. Written as DNA, the CDR3 is TGTGCCAGCAGTAATACACTCGGACTAGCGGGCGGAAGCTCCTACAATGAGCAGTTCTTC.